This T cell receptor (beta chain) is from a study of T cell changes during pregnancy in multiple sclerosis. Germline-derived CDR1 and CDR2 are SEHNR and FQNEAQ (reference sequence). CDR3 length: 16 residues. V dropped 5 bases and J dropped 2 bases, with 19 bases sitting between them. The assay was immunoSEQ multiplex PCR, and TCRdb's table has in-frame clones only and misses some. The sample holds 70,000 to 90,000 clones; roughly 91% are singletons and the top ten take 1%. The material was peripheral blood, obtained in the first trimester of pregnancy. This receptor was obtained from a female donor with multiple sclerosis, enrolled in a pregnancy study. V is TRBV7-9 and J is TRBJ2-7; tentatively, D is TRBD2 (6 bases). The CDR3, as DNA: TGTGCCAGCAGCCTATCTCTAGCGAGTGGGCCCTACGAGCAGTACTTC. Translated: CASSLSLASGPYEQYF. Together with reference TRBV7-9 and TRBJ2-7, the CDR3 gives the full variable domain: DTGVSQNPRHKITKRGQNVTFRCDPISEHNRLYWYRQTLGQGPEFLTYFQNEAQLEKSRLLSDRFSAERPKGSFSTLEIQRTEQGDSAMYLCASSLSLASGPYEQYFGPGTRLTVT.